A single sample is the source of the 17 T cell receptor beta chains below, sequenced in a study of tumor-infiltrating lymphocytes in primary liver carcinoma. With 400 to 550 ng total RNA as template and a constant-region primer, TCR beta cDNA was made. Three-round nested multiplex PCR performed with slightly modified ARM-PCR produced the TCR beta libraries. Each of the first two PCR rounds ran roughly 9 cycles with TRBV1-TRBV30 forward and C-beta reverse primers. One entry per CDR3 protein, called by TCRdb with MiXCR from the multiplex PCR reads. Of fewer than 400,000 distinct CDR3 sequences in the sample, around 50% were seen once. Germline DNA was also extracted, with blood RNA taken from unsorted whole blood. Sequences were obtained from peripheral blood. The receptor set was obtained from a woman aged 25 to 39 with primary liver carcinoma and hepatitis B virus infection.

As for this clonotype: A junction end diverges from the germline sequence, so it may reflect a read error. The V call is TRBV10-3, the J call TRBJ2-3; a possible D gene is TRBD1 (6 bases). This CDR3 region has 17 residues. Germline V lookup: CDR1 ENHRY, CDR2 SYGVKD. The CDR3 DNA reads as TGTGCCGTCAGTGCTGGGGGCCCGAGCATAAGCACAGATACGCAGTATTTT. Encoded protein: CAVSAGGPSISTDTQYF.

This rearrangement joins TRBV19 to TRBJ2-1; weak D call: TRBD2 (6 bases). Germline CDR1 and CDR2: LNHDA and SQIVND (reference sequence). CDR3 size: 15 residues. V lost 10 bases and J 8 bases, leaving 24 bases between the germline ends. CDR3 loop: CATRTHGTGADEQFF. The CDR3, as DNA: TGTGCCACACGAACACACGGGACGGGAGCGGATGAGCAGTTCTTC. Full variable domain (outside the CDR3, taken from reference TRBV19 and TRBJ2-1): DGGITQSPKYLFRKEGQNVTLSCEQNLNHDAMYWYRQDPGQGLRLIYYSQIVNDFQKGDIAEGYSVSREKKESFPLTVTSAQKNPTAFYLCATRTHGTGADEQFFGPGTRLTVL.

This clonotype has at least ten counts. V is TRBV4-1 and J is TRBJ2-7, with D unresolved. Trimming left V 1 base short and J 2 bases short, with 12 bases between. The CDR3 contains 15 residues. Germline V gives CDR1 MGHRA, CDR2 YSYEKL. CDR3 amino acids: CASSQGSKRAYEQYF. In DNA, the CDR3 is TGCGCCAGCAGCCAAGGGTCAAAACGGGCCTACGAGCAGTACTTC.

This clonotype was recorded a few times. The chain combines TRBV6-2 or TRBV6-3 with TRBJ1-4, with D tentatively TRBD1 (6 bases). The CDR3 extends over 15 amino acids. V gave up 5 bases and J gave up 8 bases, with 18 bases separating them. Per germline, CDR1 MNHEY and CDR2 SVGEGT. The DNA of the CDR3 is TGTGCCAGCAGTGACCCGGGGGCGGCGGGAGAAAAACTGTTTTTT. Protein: CASSDPGAAGEKLFF.

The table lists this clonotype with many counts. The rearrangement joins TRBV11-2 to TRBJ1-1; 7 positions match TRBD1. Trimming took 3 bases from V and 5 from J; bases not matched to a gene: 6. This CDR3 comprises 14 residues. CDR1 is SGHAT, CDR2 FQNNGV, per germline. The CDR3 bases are TGTGCCAGCAGCTTCACCCCGACAGGGACTGAAGCTTTCTTT. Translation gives CASSFTPTGTEAFF.

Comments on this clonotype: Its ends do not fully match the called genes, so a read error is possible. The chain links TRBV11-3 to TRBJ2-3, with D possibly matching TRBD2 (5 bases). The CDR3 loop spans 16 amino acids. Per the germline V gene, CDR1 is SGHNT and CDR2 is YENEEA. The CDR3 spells CTSSSPAGLEADTQYF. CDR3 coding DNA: TGTACCAGCAGCTCACCCGCGGGTTTGGAGGCAGATACGCAGTATTTT.

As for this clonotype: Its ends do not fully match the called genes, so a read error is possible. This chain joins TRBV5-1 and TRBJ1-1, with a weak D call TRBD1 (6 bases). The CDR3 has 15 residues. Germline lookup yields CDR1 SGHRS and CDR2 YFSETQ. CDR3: CASTLGAKADTEAFF. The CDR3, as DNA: TGCGCCAGCACCTTGGGGGCGAAGGCTGACACTGAAGCTTTCTTT. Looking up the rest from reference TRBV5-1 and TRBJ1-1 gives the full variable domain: KAGVTQTPRYLIKTRGQQVTLSCSPISGHRSVSWYQQTPGQGLQFLFEYFSETQRNKGNFPGRFSGRQFSNSRSEMNVSTLELGDSALYLCASTLGAKADTEAFFGQGTRLTVV.

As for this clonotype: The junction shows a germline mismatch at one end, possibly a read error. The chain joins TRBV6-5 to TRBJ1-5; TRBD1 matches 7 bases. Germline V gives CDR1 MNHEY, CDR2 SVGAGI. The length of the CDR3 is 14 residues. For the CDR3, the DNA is TGTGCCAGAAGACGACAGGGTGGCAATCGGCCCCAGCATTTT. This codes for CARRRQGGNRPQHF.

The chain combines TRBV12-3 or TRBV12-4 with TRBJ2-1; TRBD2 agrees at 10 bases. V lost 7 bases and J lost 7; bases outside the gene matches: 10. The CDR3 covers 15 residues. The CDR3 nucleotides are TGTGCCAGCAACATACTAGCGGGGTCTCGGAATGAGCAGTTCTTC. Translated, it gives CASNILAGSRNEQFF.

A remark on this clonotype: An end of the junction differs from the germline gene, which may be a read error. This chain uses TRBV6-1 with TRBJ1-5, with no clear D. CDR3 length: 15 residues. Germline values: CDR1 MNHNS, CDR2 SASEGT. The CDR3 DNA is TGTGCCAGCAATGAAGGACCAGGTGGCAATCAGCCCCAGCATTTT. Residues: CASNEGPGGNQPQHF.

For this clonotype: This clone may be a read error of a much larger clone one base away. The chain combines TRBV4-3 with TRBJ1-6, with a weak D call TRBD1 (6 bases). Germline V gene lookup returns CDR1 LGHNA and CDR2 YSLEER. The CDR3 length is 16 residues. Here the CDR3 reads CASRQERGRGGSPLHF. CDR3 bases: TGCGCCAGCAGACAAGAGAGGGGCAGGGGCGGATCACCCCTCCACTTT.

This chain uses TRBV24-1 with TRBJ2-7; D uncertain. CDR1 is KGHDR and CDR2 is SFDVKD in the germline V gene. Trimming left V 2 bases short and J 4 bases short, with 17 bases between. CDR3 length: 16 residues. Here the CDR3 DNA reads TGTGCCACCAGTGATTGGGTCAGCAGGATTTTATACGAGCAGTACTTC. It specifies CATSDWVSRILYEQYF.

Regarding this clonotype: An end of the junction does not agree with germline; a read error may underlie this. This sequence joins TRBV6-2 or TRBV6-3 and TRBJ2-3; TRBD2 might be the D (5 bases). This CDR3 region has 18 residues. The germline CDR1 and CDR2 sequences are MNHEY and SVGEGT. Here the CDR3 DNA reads TGTGCCAGCAGTTACGACAACAAGGAGGCCCTTAGCACAGATACACAGTATTTT. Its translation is CASSYDNKEALSTDTQYF.

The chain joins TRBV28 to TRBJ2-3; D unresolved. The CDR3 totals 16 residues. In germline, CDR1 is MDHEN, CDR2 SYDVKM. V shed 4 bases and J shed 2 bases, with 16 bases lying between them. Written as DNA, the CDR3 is TGTGCCAGCAGTTCACGGCAGGTGATTCACACAGATACGCAGTATTTT. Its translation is CASSSRQVIHTDTQYF.

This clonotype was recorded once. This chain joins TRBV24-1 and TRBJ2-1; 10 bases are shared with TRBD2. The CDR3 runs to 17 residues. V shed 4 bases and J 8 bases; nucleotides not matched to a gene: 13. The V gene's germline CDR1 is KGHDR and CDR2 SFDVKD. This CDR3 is CATSEASRLAGVDEQFF. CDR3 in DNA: TGTGCCACCAGTGAGGCCTCGAGGCTAGCGGGAGTGGATGAGCAGTTCTTC.

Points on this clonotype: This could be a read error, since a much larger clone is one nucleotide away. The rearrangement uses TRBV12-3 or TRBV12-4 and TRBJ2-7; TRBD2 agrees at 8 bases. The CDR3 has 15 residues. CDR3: CASTLFGSGTYEQYF. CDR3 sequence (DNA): TGTGCCAGCACTTTATTTGGTAGCGGGACCTACGAGCAGTACTTC.

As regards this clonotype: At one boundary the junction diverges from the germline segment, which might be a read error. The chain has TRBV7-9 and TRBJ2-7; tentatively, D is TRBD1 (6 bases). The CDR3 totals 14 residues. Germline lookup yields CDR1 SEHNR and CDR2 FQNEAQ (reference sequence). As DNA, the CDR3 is TGTGCCAGCAGCTTAGCCTTGGGGGCCTACAAGCAGTACTTC. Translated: CASSLALGAYKQYF.